This T cell receptor (beta chain) appears in the sequencing data of a study of T-cell reconstitution after alpha-beta-depleted transplantation in children. Trimming at V came to 6 bases and at J to 5 bases, leaving 8 bases not matched to a gene. CDR1 is MDHEN and CDR2 is SYDVKM in the germline V gene. This CDR3 spans 15 amino acids. This clonotype was counted a few times. Researchers prepared the TCRbeta library using unique molecular identifiers, the study reports. TCRdb independently ran MiXCR on the PCR reads; one entry per CDR3 protein. The data hold about 300,000 distinct CDR3 sequences, with about 9.4% observed a single time.

The TCR sequence derives from a boy under three years old with acute myeloid leukemia, due to receive a stem cell transplant. The chain couples TRBV28 to TRBJ1-1, with 11 bases fitting TRBD1. The sample in question was PBMCs, obtained before TCRalphabeta/CD19-depleted stem cell transplant. Written as DNA, the CDR3 is TGTGCCAGCAGCCATAGGACAGGGGGCAGGACTGAAGCTTTCTTT. Its protein product is CASSHRTGGRTEAFF.